This T cell receptor beta chain was obtained from a study of cytomegalovirus exposure and HLA in healthy donors (dated by TCRdb to the late 2010s). In terms of the full investigation: According to an earlier analysis of a few hundred of the donors, some 180 million T cells yielded roughly 100 million unique TCR beta sequences and about 300 Gb of sequence data. Roughly 300 gigabases of sequencing data and approximately 91 million unique TCR sequences made up an early release that covered several hundred HLA-typed donors. Of the roughly 400 genotyped donors, about 80% fell in the genetic ancestry cluster associated with self-reported Caucasian donors. The study was designed to test whether signatures of past pathogen exposure could be identified by cataloging public T cell receptors. The T cell repertoires of some 700 subjects were profiled by immunosequencing and related to cytomegalovirus serostatus. In addition to the first cohort of 666 subjects, a separate validation cohort of 120 different subjects was used. High-throughput TCR immunosequencing, statistical association of individual TCRs with disease status, and machine learning were combined to predict cytomegalovirus infection status. A later analysis re-examined previously published TCR beta repertoires from hundreds of donors and added high-resolution HLA genotyping to investigate patterns of TCR occurrence. The later analysis used no new phenotypic data to find candidate immune exposures, relying instead on TCR beta sequences and their occurrence across donors. An earlier analysis of roughly 600 of the donors used high-throughput TCR beta sequencing to judge whether each TCR beta V gene segment behaved as functional or pseudogenic. Donor age, sex, ethnicity and CMV serostatus were collected together with the repertoire data. A later genetic analysis took genome-wide SNP genotypes for about 55% of the roughly 670 donors and used that subset as a discovery cohort. Every repertoire in the discovery cohort had been generated on one and the same sequencing platform. Class I and class II HLA loci were covered by the typing at four-digit resolution. The number of donors typed differed by locus, with 629-630 for A, B, C, DRB1 and DQB1, roughly 520 for DQA1, some 570 for DPA1, and under 490 for DPB1. Roughly 5 DR-DQ haplotypes were treated as single units for association and clustering because of strong linkage in the cohort. Across some 400 genotyped donors of the cohort, an average of about 240,000 unique TCR beta nucleotide sequences per donor were sequenced, and roughly 17% of those sequences were non-productive. Overall study results and their limits: In a later analysis, HLA-associated TCR beta chains showed more clonal expansion and lower generation probabilities than non-associated chains that were equally common. Some IMGT-functional V segments, including TRBV6-2 and TRBV6-3, could not be told apart with the 87-base-pair reads, so those segments were excluded. In the study, about 150 TCR beta chains were listed as associated with cytomegalovirus. In a later analysis, the rate of TCR association differed among HLA loci, with DRB1 alleles having the most associated TCRs and HLA-C alleles having the fewest. According to a later genetic analysis, donors in an Asian-associated ancestry cluster had fewer N-insertions in productive TCRs than the approximately 670-donor mean. Because counts were too low, about 18 rarely observed V segments, including chromosome 9 orphons, were left out of the earlier analysis of a few hundred of the donors. Because HLA typing was missing for some donors at each locus, association tests included only the typed subset. Correlated functional status among segregating V segments might be attributable to linkage disequilibrium, but an unknown experimental factor could not be ruled out. Cytomegalovirus status was reported to be diagnosed by the classifier with high specificity and sensitivity in both the original and validation cohorts. V-gene and J-gene trimming of TCR beta chains was associated with a missense DCLRE1C variant in a later genetic analysis, and the association was replicated in an independent cohort. In an earlier analysis of some 640 of the donors, most TCR beta V segments were observed in productive rearrangements about 87% or about 30% of the time, broadly matching IMGT annotations. Most TCR sequences were observed very rarely across donors, whereas some public TCRs were present in many individuals. A group of highly shared sequence variants was considered likely to be a technical artifact of the sequencing pipeline. Roughly uniform sequencing depth across donors was assumed in presence/absence analyses, although this assumption may not hold. Strong co-occurrence of HLA alleles, especially DR and DQ, made assigning TCR associations to individual alleles difficult. The only immune exposure information available for the cohort was CMV serostatus. A further reported finding was that TCR beta sequences accurately predicted the HLA-A and HLA-B alleles for most subjects in the first cohort. The authors suggested that the approach could potentially be extended to other disease states and immunological phenotypes. Most CMV-associated TCR beta chains appeared to be HLA-restricted in a later analysis, and the HLA associations seemed to be driven largely by CMV exposure. Only TCR beta chains were sequenced in this cohort, and the absence of alpha or paired-chain data limited detectable features. Specific HLA alleles were associated with 15,000 to 20,000 TCR beta sequences at a false discovery rate of 0.05 in a later analysis. A few of the identified cytomegalovirus-associated TCR beta chains were confirmed in vitro to be specific for cytomegalovirus antigens. In a later analysis, several top co-occurrence clusters were reported to appear linked to parvovirus B19, influenza, CMV and Epstein-Barr virus.

The CDR3 measures 14 amino acids from cysteine to phenylalanine. The retained sequence is limited to the CDR3, 42 bases, with the frame set at the first base. CDR1 and CDR2, looked up from the germline V gene, are MGHDK and SYGVNS. V loses 6 bases, J loses 0 bases, and the germline ends lie 9 bases apart. The cohort comprised some 680 healthy bone marrow donors. At the time of sampling, all cohort members were nominally healthy, though unrecorded immune exposures were likely present. The donor was CMV seropositive and belonged to the group of some 290 seropositive cohort members. A peripheral blood sample was provided by each donor, and peripheral blood mononuclear cells were used for TCR beta sequencing. Genomic DNA was extracted from the blood cell samples with the Qiagen DNeasy Blood Extraction Kit. This clone was detected only once. Its antigen is not yet known. Within one base of it there is no much larger clone, and no base qualities were kept.

Library prep was done by the immunoSEQ multiplex PCR assay. The multiplex PCR relied on a mix of 60 forward primers for TCR Vbeta segments and 13 reverse primers for TCR Jbeta segments. The CDR3 region of rearranged TCR beta genes was amplified from genomic DNA by a multiplex PCR assay. The amplified TCR beta libraries were sequenced on the Illumina HiSeq System as 87-base-pair reads. The published analysis was carried out like this. Across the roughly 670 repertoires, a later analysis counted about 81 million unique TCR beta chains, some 11 million of which were shared by at least two donors. Raw reads were error-corrected and collapsed into unique sequences by a nearest-neighbor algorithm in which closely related sequences were merged to remove PCR and sequencing errors. CDR3 sequences were aligned to IMGT reference sequences to assign V, D and J gene segments. For a sequence to be retained, a match of at least six nucleotides was required to both a V gene segment and a J gene segment. A rearrangement counted as productive if the CDR3 had no stop codons and remained in frame with V and J, and every other rearrangement counted as non-productive. CDR3 was defined by IMGT convention, running from the second conserved V-encoded cysteine to the conserved J-encoded phenylalanine. The earlier analysis of 500 to 600 of the donors excluded sequences that lacked an unambiguous match to a single V gene segment. In an earlier analysis of around 600 of the donors, V segments were called functional above 56.7% productive rearrangements and were called segregating when the between-donor standard deviation exceeded 5%. To diagnose cytomegalovirus status from the catalog of TCR beta chain sequences, a statistical classification framework was built. A later analysis assigned V and J genes by comparing TCR nucleotide sequences with IMGT/GENE-DB human TR gene sequences. The TCRdist pipeline was used in a later analysis to assign CDR3 sequences and most-parsimonious VDJ recombination scenarios. In a later analysis, each TCR beta chain was defined by its CDR3 amino acid sequence together with its V-gene family, and reads lacking a unique V-gene family were excluded. To address suspected cross-contamination and a sequencing artifact, a later analysis removed 550 to 750 highly shared, low-generation-probability nucleotide sequences. For each public chain, a later analysis derived a clonal expansion index from normalized ranks of inferred template counts within each repertoire. A later analysis computed generation probabilities with a VDJ recombination model fitted to out-of-frame rearrangements, and checked the results against IGoR. Hypergeometric tests were used in a later analysis to score TCR-TCR, TCR-HLA and TCR-CMV co-occurrence, with a repertoire-size bias correction applied to the TCR pairs. To estimate false discovery rates, a later analysis permuted the HLA or CMV assignments 20 times. In a later analysis, co-occurring TCRs were grouped using DBSCAN, with TCRdist sequence similarity added in when clustering inside HLA-allele-positive subsets. Repertoires with fewer than 30,000 or more than 120,000 public chains were left out of co-occurrence clustering, as were four to six repertoires with anomalous nucleotide sharing. In TCRdb, the immuneACCESS table is reduced to in-frame sequences with V and J assigned. These tables do not hold every clone; where another copy was compared, an unresolved V gene accounts for under half, and the others remain unexplained. V and J calls and clone size follow that table, whereas D and trimming were derived from the DNA. Present in this sample are 95,000 or so clones, 65% to 90% of which were seen just once. The ten largest clonotypes hold around 4.2% of the sample.

Sequenced input: PBMCs. The TCR was taken from a woman in her 70s in good health and CMV-seropositive. The rearranged chain carries TRBV25-1 and TRBJ2-1, with TRBD1 tentatively as D gene (6 bases match). The CDR3 protein is CASSNRDSYNEQFF. Read as DNA, the sequence is TGTGCCAGCAGCAACAGGGACTCCTACAATGAGCAGTTCTTC. The entire variable domain, with the stretches around the CDR3 drawn from the reference TRBV25-1 and TRBJ2-1 proteins, is EADIYQTPRYLVIGTGKKITLECSQTMGHDKMYWYQQDPGMELHLIHYSYGVNSTEKGDLSSESTVSRIRTEHFPLTLESARPSHTSQYLCASSNRDSYNEQFFGPGTRLTVL.